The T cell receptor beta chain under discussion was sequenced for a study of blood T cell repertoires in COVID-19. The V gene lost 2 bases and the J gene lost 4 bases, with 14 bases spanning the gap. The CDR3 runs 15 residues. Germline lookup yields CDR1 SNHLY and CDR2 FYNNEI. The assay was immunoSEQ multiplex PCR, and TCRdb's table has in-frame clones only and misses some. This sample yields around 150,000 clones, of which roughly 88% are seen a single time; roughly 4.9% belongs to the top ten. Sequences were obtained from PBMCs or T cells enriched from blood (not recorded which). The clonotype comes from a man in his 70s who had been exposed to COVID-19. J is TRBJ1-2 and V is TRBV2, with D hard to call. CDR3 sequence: CASSENWGVLYGYTF. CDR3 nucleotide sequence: TGTGCCAGCAGTGAAAATTGGGGAGTTCTCTATGGCTACACCTTC.